This T cell receptor beta chain is drawn from a study of a mutant IDH1 vaccine in newly diagnosed glioma. About the study: Averaging 40.4 years of age, treated patients were roughly 60% male and approximately 40% female.

Study-wide results and caveats: Pseudoprogression showed no apparent link to changes in top peripheral T cell clonotypes. Altogether, about 95% of patients exhibited vaccine-induced immune responses.

This CDR3 is built from 8 residues. The germline V gene encodes CDR1 SNHLY and CDR2 FYNNEI. This clone was recorded a few times. The antigen is not known. Its ends do not fully match the called genes, so a read error is possible. The time point is: baseline, week 1 (first vaccination visit). The treatment was: pre-vaccination baseline after standard-of-care therapy. Newly diagnosed WHO grade 3 or 4 IDH1-mutant, ATRX-lost astrocytomas were identified in the donors. Assay used: immunoSEQ multiplex PCR; TCRdb lists only in-frame clones, some missing. This table holds over 30,000 clones, about 80% found once.

V is TRBV2 and J is TRBJ2-3; no definite D call. The clonotype originates from a man in his fifties with glioma. Some clones in this sample may be carry-over from other donors' samples. This specimen consisted of peripheral blood mononuclear cells (PBMCs), obtained from a glioma patient treated with radiotherapy, temozolomide or both. As DNA, the CDR3 is TGCCGCGGTGATACGCAGTATTTT. Encoded protein: CRGDTQYF.